A selection of T cell receptor beta chains follows, all from one sample in a study of Ad26.COV2.S vaccination and SARS-CoV-2 variants. Sequenced by immunoSEQ multiplex PCR; TCRdb stores in-frame clones only, minus some. The repertoire has about 350,000 clones, about 91% of them found once; the top ten carry roughly 3.9%. The specimen comprised peripheral blood, sampled after recovery from COVID-19. All receptors derive from a human donor who had recovered from COVID-19. Both conserved end residues are trimmed from each CDR3. D genes are given only for firm matches.

d_call	v_call	cdr3_length	j_call	cdr3_aa
TRBD1	TRBV29-1	12	TRBJ2-7	SVYQTGTGYEQY
.	TRBV5-1	15	TRBJ2-5	ASSSPEFGGEGETQY
TRBD2	TRBV10-1	13	TRBJ2-1	ASSPYDASGHEQF
TRBD1	TRBV19	11	TRBJ1-2	ASRGTGFYGYT
.	TRBV6-1	14	TRBJ1-2	ASSDRNRFSNYGYT
TRBD1	TRBV19	21	TRBJ2-2	ASSSTKTIWDRVISSNTGELF
.	TRBV13	12	TRBJ2-3	ASSLGPSPDTQY
TRBD1	TRBV7-8	13	TRBJ2-5	ASSFTRGGGETQY
TRBD2	TRBV7-2	14	TRBJ2-7	ASSPTRGGGTYEQY
.	TRBV4-1	9	TRBJ2-7	ASSARYEQY
.	TRBV5-1	11	TRBJ1-2	ASSLAGTYGYT
TRBD1	TRBV6-6	12	TRBJ1-2	ASRAGQGDYGYT
TRBD1	TRBV5-1	12	TRBJ1-6	ASSLQGVDSPLH
TRBD1	TRBV9	12	TRBJ1-2	ASSETGARYGYT
TRBD1	TRBV19	16	TRBJ2-1	ASSITLPGQGFREEQF
.	TRBV9	12	TRBJ2-2	ASRYSGNTGELF
TRBD1	TRBV5-1	16	TRBJ1-4	ASRTGQGRFATNEKLF
TRBD2	TRBV7-2	14	TRBJ2-3	ASSSTTSGGTDTQY
TRBD1	TRBV6-5	13	TRBJ1-6	ASSYGRGRDSPLH
.	TRBV24-1	9	TRBJ2-3	ATSDRDTQY
TRBD2	TRBV6-5	13	TRBJ2-7	ASSRPRGGSDEQY
TRBD2	TRBV20-1	11	TRBJ2-1	SASPVSGGEQF
TRBD1	TRBV5-6	12	TRBJ1-2	ASSSQQGWYGYT
.	TRBV2	13	TRBJ1-4	ASSEDRTTNEKLF
.	TRBV19	12	TRBJ2-3	ASSIGQGTDTQY
.	TRBV24-1	11	TRBJ2-2	ATSDPGTGELF
.	TRBV7-8	11	TRBJ2-7	ASSPIAPGEQY
.	TRBV27	11	TRBJ1-2	ASSLARDVGYT
.	TRBV7-2	11	TRBJ1-2	ASSLAQQYGYT
TRBD1	TRBV29-1	13	TRBJ1-3	SVGDRAVSGNTIY
TRBD1	TRBV10-3	19	TRBJ1-2	AISDPGTGGSLAPFNYGYT
.	TRBV14	12	TRBJ1-3	ASRESGSGNTIY
TRBD1	TRBV19	14	TRBJ1-1	ASIGTGARMNTEAF
TRBD2	TRBV19	12	TRBJ2-4	ASSPKLGGDIQY
.	TRBV5-1	13	TRBJ1-4	ASRTGEGTNEKLF
.	TRBV5-1	12	TRBJ1-3	ASSVSSSGNTIY
TRBD1	TRBV27	12	TRBJ1-1	ASSPGQEDKEAF
.	TRBV7-2	11	TRBJ2-7	ASRAVGVSEQY
.	TRBV11-3	11	TRBJ1-1	ASSLALNTEAF
TRBD2	TRBV9	14	TRBJ2-3	ASSAYAGGTTDTQY
.	TRBV5-6	12	TRBJ1-1	ASSLRGRTTEAF
.	TRBV27	10	TRBJ2-7	ASSLSSGEQY
.	TRBV29-1	13	TRBJ2-3	SVDVLRDSTDTQY
.	TRBV7-9	14	TRBJ1-4	ASSLGSVTSGEKLF
.	TRBV19	9	TRBJ1-1	ASSKSGEAF
.	TRBV14	18	TRBJ1-1	ASSRIPGQSLPKTNTEAF
TRBD1	TRBV7-9	16	TRBJ2-7	ASSSALQGSQPTFEQY
.	TRBV2	12	TRBJ1-1	ASSEGLADTEAF
.	TRBV5-8	11	TRBJ2-2	ASSSRVAGELF
.	TRBV7-2	12	TRBJ2-5	ASSERWMVETQY
.	TRBV5-4	12	TRBJ2-2	ASSEGTKGGELF
.	TRBV3-1/TRBV3-2	17	TRBJ2-3	ASSQGLLGNRGGTDTQY
.	TRBV7-2	14	TRBJ1-4	ASSLGALRVSEKLF
.	TRBV13	11	TRBJ1-2	ASSPGRMGGYT
TRBD1	TRBV7-8	14	TRBJ1-5	ASSLEDRGLGQPQH
.	TRBV18	13	TRBJ2-3	ASSSPGRYTDTQY
TRBD1	TRBV6-1	18	TRBJ2-4	ASSVFGTGGLSGAKNIQY
.	TRBV18	13	TRBJ1-3	ASSPPSGAGNTIY
.	TRBV12-5	12	TRBJ1-1	ASGLGQVNTEAF
TRBD1	TRBV15	10	TRBJ1-5	ATRTGDQPQH